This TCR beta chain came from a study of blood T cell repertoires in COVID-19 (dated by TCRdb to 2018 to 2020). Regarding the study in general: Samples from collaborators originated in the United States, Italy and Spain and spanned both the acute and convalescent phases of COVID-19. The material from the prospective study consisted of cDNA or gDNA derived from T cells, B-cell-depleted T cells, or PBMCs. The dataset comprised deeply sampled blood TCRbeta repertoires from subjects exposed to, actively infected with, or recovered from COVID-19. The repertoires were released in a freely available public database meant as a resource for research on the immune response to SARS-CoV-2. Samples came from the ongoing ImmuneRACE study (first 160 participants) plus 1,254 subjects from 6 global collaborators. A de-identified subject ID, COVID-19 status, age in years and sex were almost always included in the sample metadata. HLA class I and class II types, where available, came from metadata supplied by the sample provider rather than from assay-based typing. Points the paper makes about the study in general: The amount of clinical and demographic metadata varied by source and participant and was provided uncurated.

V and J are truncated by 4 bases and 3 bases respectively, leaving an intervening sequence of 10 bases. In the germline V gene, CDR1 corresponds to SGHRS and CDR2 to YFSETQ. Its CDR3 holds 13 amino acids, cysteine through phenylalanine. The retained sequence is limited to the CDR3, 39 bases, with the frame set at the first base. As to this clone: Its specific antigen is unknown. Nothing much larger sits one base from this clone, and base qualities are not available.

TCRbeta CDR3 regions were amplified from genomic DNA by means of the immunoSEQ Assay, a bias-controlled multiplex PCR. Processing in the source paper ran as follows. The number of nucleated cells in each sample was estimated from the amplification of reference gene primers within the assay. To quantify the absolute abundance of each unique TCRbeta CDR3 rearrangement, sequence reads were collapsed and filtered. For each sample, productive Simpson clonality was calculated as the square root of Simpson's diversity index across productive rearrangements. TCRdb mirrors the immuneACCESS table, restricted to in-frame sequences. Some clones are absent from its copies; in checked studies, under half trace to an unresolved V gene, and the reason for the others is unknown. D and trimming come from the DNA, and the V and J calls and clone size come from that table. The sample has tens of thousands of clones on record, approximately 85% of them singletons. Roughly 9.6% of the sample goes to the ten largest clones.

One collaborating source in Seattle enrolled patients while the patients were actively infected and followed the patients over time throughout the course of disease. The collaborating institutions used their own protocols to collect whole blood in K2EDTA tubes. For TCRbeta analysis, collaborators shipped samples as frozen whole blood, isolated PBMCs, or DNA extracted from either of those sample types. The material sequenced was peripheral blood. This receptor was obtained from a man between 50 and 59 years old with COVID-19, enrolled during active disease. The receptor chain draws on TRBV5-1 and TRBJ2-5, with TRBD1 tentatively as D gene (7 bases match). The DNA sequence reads TGCGCCAGCAGCGGCGGGACAGAAGAGACCCAGTACTTC. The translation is CASSGGTEETQYF.